The next 4 T cell receptor beta chains were all read from a single sample in a study of blood T cell repertoires in COVID-19. Data came from immunoSEQ multiplex PCR; TCRdb stores just in-frame clones and leaves some out. The sample records about 300,000 clones, just over 85% being singletons. Sequenced material: PBMCs or T cells enriched from blood (not recorded which). The receptor source for this set is a man under 40 who had recovered from COVID-19.

The chain links TRBV18 to TRBJ2-7; D is perhaps TRBD1 (7 bases). This CDR3 contains 14 residues. Trimming cost V 3 bases and J 4 bases, with 13 bases left between them. The germline CDR1 and CDR2 sequences are KGHSH and LQKENI. In DNA form, the CDR3 reads TGTGCCAGCTCACCGGCAGGGGGGATGTACGAGCAGTACTTC. Protein product: CASSPAGGMYEQYF.

Comments on this clone: The junction and the germline gene differ at one end; a read error may be behind it. The rearrangement joins TRBV18 to TRBJ1-2, with unresolved D. This CDR3 has 15 amino acids. Per germline, CDR1 KGHSH and CDR2 LQKENI. The CDR3: CASSPNGDTNYGYTF. Written as DNA, the CDR3 is TGTGCCAGCTCACCCAATGGTGATACTAATTATGGCTACACCTTC.

J is TRBJ1-5 and V is TRBV19; no definite D call. This CDR3 is built from 13 residues. V was trimmed by 3 bases and J by 7 bases, leaving 10 bases between them. Germline CDR1 reads LNHDA; CDR2 reads SQIVND (reference sequence). The CDR3 reads CASSIRSKQPQHF. For the CDR3, the DNA is TGTGCCAGTAGTATCCGGTCGAAACAGCCCCAGCATTTT.

The chain has TRBV6-5 and TRBJ2-6; D unresolved. Germline lookup yields CDR1 MNHEY and CDR2 SVGAGI. The CDR3 totals 15 residues. The V end lost 4 bases, the J end lost 0 bases, and 7 bases lay between the germline ends. The chain's CDR3 is CASSSLYSGANVLTF. The DNA for the CDR3 is TGTGCCAGCAGTTCCCTTTACTCTGGGGCCAACGTCCTGACTTTC.